The clone carrying this T cell receptor beta chain has ten or more counts. Its target is unknown. Libraries of TCR beta came from iRepertoire HTBI primers plus Arm-PCR of CDR3 regions. One entry per CDR3 protein, called by TCRdb with MiXCR from the multiplex PCR reads. This sample has some 450,000 distinct CDR3 sequences, with 15% to 20% found just once. This sample is drawn from a study of regulatory T cells in long-lasting Graves disease. Per germline, CDR1 SGHTA and CDR2 FQGNSA. The CDR3 spans 15 residues. J lost 4 bases, V lost 8 bases, and 9 bases had no gene match. The study, taken as a whole, reports: New patients shared some 980 public clonotypes, and persistent patients shared more, with over 2,500.

The time point denotes: newly diagnosed GD, antithyroid drugs for less than 3 months. The TCR library used RNA extracted from PBMCs. The data also belong to a second study, concerning T cells in Graves' hyperthyroidism and ophthalmopathy.

The starting material was peripheral blood mononuclear cells (PBMCs), obtained at new diagnosis, from a patient treated with antithyroid drugs. The chain couples TRBV7-2 to TRBJ2-1; 9 positions agree with TRBD2. The TCR originated in a woman between 25 and 40 years old with Graves disease. CDR3 bases: TGTGCCAGCCGCCTACCTACTAGCGGGTACAATGAGCAGTTCTTC. As protein: CASRLPTSGYNEQFF.